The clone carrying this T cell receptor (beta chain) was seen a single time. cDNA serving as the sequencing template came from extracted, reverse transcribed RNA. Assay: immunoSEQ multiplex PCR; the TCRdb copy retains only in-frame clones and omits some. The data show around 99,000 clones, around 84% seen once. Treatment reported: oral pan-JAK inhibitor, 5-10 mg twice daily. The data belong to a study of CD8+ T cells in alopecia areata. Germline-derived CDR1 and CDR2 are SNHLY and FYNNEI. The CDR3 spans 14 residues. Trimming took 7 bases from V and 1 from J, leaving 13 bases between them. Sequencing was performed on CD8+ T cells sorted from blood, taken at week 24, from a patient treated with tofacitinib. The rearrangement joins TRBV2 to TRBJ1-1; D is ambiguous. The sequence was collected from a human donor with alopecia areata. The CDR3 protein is CASKPDISNTEAFF. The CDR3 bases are TGTGCCAGCAAACCCGACATATCGAACACTGAAGCTTTCTTT.